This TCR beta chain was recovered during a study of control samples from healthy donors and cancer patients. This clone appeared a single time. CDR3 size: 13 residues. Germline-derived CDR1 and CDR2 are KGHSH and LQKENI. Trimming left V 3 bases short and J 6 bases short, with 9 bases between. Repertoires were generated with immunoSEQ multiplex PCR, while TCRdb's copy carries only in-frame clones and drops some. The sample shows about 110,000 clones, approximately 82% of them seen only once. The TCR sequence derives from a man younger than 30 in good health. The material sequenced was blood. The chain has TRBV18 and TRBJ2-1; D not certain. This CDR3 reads CASSPVVVNEQFF. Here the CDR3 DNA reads TGTGCCAGCTCACCGGTGGTGGTCAATGAGCAGTTCTTC.